These 2 T cell receptor beta chains share one sample of origin, sequenced in a study of shared clonotypes between healthy human individuals. CD45RO negativity and positive selection for CCR7 defined naive CD8 cells, a population that excluded terminally differentiated effector memory CD45RA+ cells. Some clones are missing from TCRdb's copy, which holds only in-frame ones; the method was immunoSEQ multiplex PCR. The sample lists millions of clones, just over 90% seen once, with over 1.5% in the top ten. The sample consisted of naive CD8+ T cells from PBMCs. The source is a man aged 18 to 35 in good health. Some clones in this sample may be carry-over from other donors' samples.

V and J are TRBV28 and TRBJ2-2; a possible D gene is TRBD1 (5 bases). V lost 2 bases to trimming and J lost 3 bases, with 10 bases between them. The length of the CDR3 is 15 residues. Germline V CDR1 and CDR2: MDHEN, SYDVKM. This chain's CDR3 is CASSLARVDTGELFF. The CDR3, as DNA: TGTGCCAGCAGTTTAGCCAGGGTGGACACCGGGGAGCTGTTTTTT.

This chain links TRBV15 with TRBJ2-2; D call uncertain. V was clipped by 10 bases and J by 6 bases, with 18 bases between them. CDR3 length: 14 amino acids. Looked up from germline, CDR1 is LNHNV and CDR2 is YYDKDF (reference sequence). CDR3 sequence reads: CASRPGPVSGELFF. The CDR3 bases are TGTGCCAGCAGGCCAGGACCTGTGTCCGGGGAGCTGTTTTTT.